This T cell receptor beta chain was observed in a study of T cells after posttransplantation cyclophosphamide. Findings and caveats of the study: Skin or GI-infiltrating T cells shared few TRB sequences with blood. Later post-transplant blood repertoires were often dominated by donor CD8+ memory clones. TRB clonality was highly associated with recipient CMV seropositivity and reactivation.

Methotrexate plus calcineurin inhibitor accompanied controls' myeloablative marrow transplants; sampling was 1 year later. Trimming took 1 base from V and 5 from J, leaving 22 bases between them. CDR1 and CDR2 (germline): SGHTS, YDEGEE. The CDR3 runs 17 residues. This clone is a singleton in its sample. Its target is unknown. Assay used: immunoSEQ multiplex PCR; TCRdb lists only in-frame clones, some missing. The sample shows roughly 16,000 clones, around 85% of them seen only once. Sequencing was performed on PBMCs, taken after allogeneic stem cell transplant with calcineurin inhibitor and methotrexate. The chain employs TRBV5-8 and TRBJ2-7; weak D call: TRBD2 (6 bases). This receptor was identified in a female patient between 18 and 30 years old who received an allogeneic stem cell transplant from an unrelated donor, was CMV-positive, and had acute and chronic GVHD. A subset of T cells may come from the graft donor. The CDR3 bases are TGTGCCAGCAGCTTGAAGTTATTCGTGGGTCGCGGGGACGAGCAGTACTTC. Protein: CASSLKLFVGRGDEQYF.